Included here is one T cell receptor beta chain sequence, with context. Its antigen is not yet known. The input lacks base qualities; no much larger clone sits a single base away. To prepare the library, the immunoSEQ multiplex PCR assay was applied. For the multiplex PCR, a mixture combining 60 forward primers for TCR Vbeta segments and 13 reverse primers for TCR Jbeta segments was used. A multiplex PCR assay on genomic DNA amplified the CDR3 region of rearranged TCR beta genes. Amplified TCR beta libraries were sequenced as 87-base-pair reads on the Illumina HiSeq System. Under the source paper's analysis protocol: A later analysis tallied roughly 76 million unique TCR beta chains across the 550 to 850 repertoires, and some 10 million of those chains were shared by two or more donors. A nearest-neighbor algorithm error-corrected the raw reads and collapsed the reads into unique sequences, merging closely related sequences to remove PCR and sequencing errors. V, D and J gene segments were assigned by aligning CDR3 sequences to IMGT reference sequences. For a sequence to be retained, at least a six-nucleotide match to both a V gene segment and a J gene segment was required. Rearrangements were classified as productive when the CDR3 lacked stop codons and remained in frame with V and J, and all other rearrangements were classified as non-productive. Following IMGT convention, CDR3 was defined as the stretch from the second conserved V-encoded cysteine to the conserved J-encoded phenylalanine. The earlier analysis of around 640 of the donors excluded sequences that lacked an unambiguous match to a single V gene segment. In an earlier analysis of roughly 600 of the donors, a V segment was called functional when productive rearrangements were above 56.7%, and segregating when the standard deviation between donors exceeded 5%. To diagnose cytomegalovirus status from the catalog of TCR beta chain sequences, a statistical classification framework was built. In a later analysis, TCR nucleotide sequences were compared against IMGT/GENE-DB human TR gene sequences so that V and J genes could be assigned. In a later analysis, CDR3 sequences and most-parsimonious VDJ recombination scenarios were assigned using the TCRdist pipeline. In a later analysis, each TCR beta chain was defined by its CDR3 amino acid sequence together with its V-gene family, and reads lacking a unique V-gene family were excluded. As a way to deal with suspected cross-contamination and a sequencing artifact, a later analysis dropped approximately 570 nucleotide sequences that were highly shared and had low generation probability. In a later analysis, a clonal expansion index for each public chain was calculated from normalized within-repertoire ranks of inferred template counts. Generation probabilities in a later analysis came from a VDJ recombination model fitted to out-of-frame rearrangements, and those results were checked against IGoR. Hypergeometric tests were used in a later analysis to score TCR-TCR, TCR-HLA and TCR-CMV co-occurrence, with a repertoire-size bias correction applied to the TCR pairs. A later analysis estimated false discovery rates by permuting HLA or CMV assignments 20 times. In a later analysis, co-occurring TCRs were grouped using DBSCAN, and TCRdist sequence similarity was added for clustering within HLA-allele-positive subsets. Repertoires with fewer than 30,000 or more than 120,000 public chains were left out of co-occurrence clustering, as were four to six repertoires with anomalous nucleotide sharing. TCRdb carries this immuneACCESS record with in-frame sequences only. Its versions omit some clonotypes, under half of them owing to an unresolved V gene in the studies checked, with the rest unexplained. The DNA was the basis for D and trimming; V, J and clone size are from that table. The sample table contains 250,000 to 350,000 clones; only one count was recorded for 70% to 90% of them. The biggest ten clones account for around 4.2% of the sample.

In total, roughly 710 healthy bone marrow donors made up the cohort. Cohort members were all nominally healthy when sampled, although unrecorded immune exposures were likely present. The donor was CMV seropositive and was included in the group of 250 to 300 seropositive cohort members. Every donor gave a peripheral blood sample, and the peripheral blood mononuclear cells from that sample were used for TCR beta sequencing. The Qiagen DNeasy Blood Extraction Kit was used to extract genomic DNA from the blood cell samples. This sample was included in a study of cytomegalovirus exposure and HLA in healthy donors (dated by TCRdb to about 2017). Notes on the research overall: An earlier analysis of several hundred of the donors reported around 280 Gb of sequence data and some 110 million unique TCR beta sequences obtained from roughly 170 million T cells. An earlier analysis of approximately 500 of the donors applied high-throughput TCR beta sequencing to assess whether each TCR beta V gene segment acted as functional or pseudogenic. The genetic ancestry cluster associated with self-reported Caucasian donors included around 76% of the roughly 410 genotyped donors. Both class I and class II loci were covered by HLA typing, at four-digit resolution. Donor age, sex, ethnicity and CMV serostatus were compiled alongside the repertoire data. All discovery cohort repertoires had been generated using a single sequencing platform. A later genetic analysis used genome-wide SNP genotypes for 398 of the 666 donors, treating that subset as a discovery cohort. In a later analysis, previously published TCR beta repertoires from roughly 710 donors were re-analyzed and high-resolution HLA genotyping was added so that TCR occurrence patterns could be studied. The number of typed donors differed by locus: roughly 629-630 for A, B, C, DRB1 and DQB1; some 500 for DQA1; over 600 for DPA1; and 400 to 480 for DPB1. The T cell repertoires of under 750 subjects were profiled by immunosequencing and related to cytomegalovirus serostatus. In addition to the first cohort of around 670 subjects, a separate validation cohort of approximately 130 different subjects was used. Rather than drawing on any new phenotypic data, the later analysis identified candidate immune exposures from TCR beta sequences and the way those sequences occurred across donors. Across around 400 genotyped donors of the cohort, an average of approximately 240,000 unique TCR beta nucleotide sequences per donor were sequenced, and around 20% of those sequences were non-productive. An early release covering 550 to 650 HLA-typed donors comprised about 300 gigabases of sequencing data and tens of millions of unique TCR sequences. To predict cytomegalovirus infection status, the study brought together high-throughput TCR immunosequencing, statistical association of individual TCRs with disease status, and machine learning. Because of strong linkage in the cohort, four to six DR-DQ haplotypes were treated as single units for association and clustering. The study aimed to test whether cataloging public T cell receptors could reveal signatures of past pathogen exposure.

The CDR3 holds 22 amino acids from the cysteine to the phenylalanine. Only the CDR3 DNA stays, 66 bases, in frame from base 1. V is reduced by 7 bases and J by 1 base, leaving a spacing of 34 bases between them. From the germline V gene (reference sequence), CDR1 is WNHNN and CDR2 is SYGVQD. Results the study describes overall, beyond this receptor: The cohort was sequenced for TCR beta chains only, and without alpha or paired-chain data the features that could be detected were limited. A further reported finding was that TCR beta sequences accurately predicted the HLA-A and HLA-B alleles for most subjects in the first cohort. Three of the identified cytomegalovirus-associated TCR beta chains were confirmed in vitro to be specific for cytomegalovirus antigens. It was suggested by the authors that the approach could potentially be generalized to other disease states and immunological phenotypes. In a later analysis, around 15,000 TCR beta sequences were associated with specific HLA alleles at a false discovery rate of 0.05. According to a later genetic analysis, donors in an Asian-associated ancestry cluster had fewer N-insertions in productive TCRs than the roughly 670-donor mean. According to a later analysis, TCR association rates differed among HLA loci, with DRB1 alleles showing the most associated TCRs and HLA-C alleles showing the fewest. Sequencing depth was assumed to be roughly uniform across donors in the presence/absence analyses, though that assumption may not hold. Cytomegalovirus status was reported to be diagnosed by the classifier with high specificity and sensitivity in both the original and validation cohorts. Most CMV-associated TCR beta chains appeared to be HLA-restricted in a later analysis, and the HLA associations seemed to be driven largely by CMV exposure. According to a later analysis, parvovirus B19, influenza, CMV and Epstein-Barr virus appeared linked to several top co-occurrence clusters. HLA typing was unavailable for some donors at each locus, so association tests used only the typed subset. Immune exposure information for the cohort was limited to CMV serostatus. Because counts were too low, approximately 15 rarely observed V segments, including chromosome 9 orphons, were excluded from the earlier analysis of some 590 of the donors. The study gave a list of roughly 150 TCR beta chains associated with cytomegalovirus. In an earlier analysis of some 500 of the donors, most TCR beta V segments were observed in productive rearrangements about 90% or about 30% of the time, broadly matching IMGT annotations. When HLA alleles, especially DR and DQ, strongly co-occurred, TCR associations were difficult to assign to individual alleles. In a later analysis, HLA-associated TCR beta chains showed more clonal expansion and lower generation probabilities than non-associated chains that were equally common. Across donors, most TCR sequences were observed very rarely, whereas some public TCRs were present in many individuals. An association between a missense DCLRE1C variant and V-gene and J-gene trimming of TCR beta chains was found in a later genetic analysis and replicated in an independent cohort. Because the 87-base-pair reads could not distinguish some IMGT-functional V segments, including TRBV6-2 and TRBV6-3, those segments were excluded. A group of highly shared sequence variants was considered likely to be a technical artifact of the sequencing pipeline. Linkage disequilibrium might explain the correlated functional status among segregating V segments, but an unknown experimental factor could not be excluded.

Sequencing was done on a sample of PBMCs. This sequence was found in a middle-aged man in good health and CMV-seropositive. Here the chain combines TRBV10-1 and TRBJ2-2; the D segment could be TRBD2, given 5 matching bases. For the CDR3, the sequence is CASIQSRRETTAIGLNTGELFF. The DNA reads as follows: TGCGCCAGCATACAGTCACGACGTGAGACTACAGCGATCGGATTGAACACCGGGGAGCTGTTTTTT.